What follows are 9 T cell receptor beta chains derived from one specimen sequenced in a study of T cell repertoires in cytomegalovirus infection. Their recognized antigens are unknown. TCRdb called the reads again in MiXCR, with one record for every CDR3 protein. The repertoire holds roughly 700,000 distinct CDR3 sequences, with around 35% as singletons. The material sequenced was cultured PBMCs, taken from culture after CMV antigen stimulation. These receptors all come from a human donor in good health (CMV status not recorded). Some clones in this sample may be carry-over from other donors' samples.

V and J are TRBV6-1 and TRBJ1-2, with unresolved D. This CDR3 is built from 13 residues. Per germline, CDR1 MNHNS and CDR2 SASEGT. V shed 2 bases and J shed 4 bases, with 8 bases lying between them. The CDR3 region has the DNA TGTGCCAGCAGTGAACGACGGTCCTATGGCTACACCTTC. Its translation: CASSERRSYGYTF.

The chain carries TRBV19 and TRBJ2-3; D is possibly TRBD2 (6 bases). Trimming stripped 6 bases from V and 2 bases from J, with 12 bases between. This CDR3 spans 14 amino acids. CDR1 LNHDA and CDR2 SQIVND come from the germline V gene (reference sequence). CDR3 coding DNA: TGTGCCAGTAGGGAGGGGATCAACACAGATACGCAGTATTTT. Translated: CASREGINTDTQYF.

The CDR3 coding sequence is TGTGCCAGCAGTACCGGGACGCCGATCCGGGTCGGCGAGCAGTACTTC. Its translation: CASSTGTPIRVGEQYF. The chain couples TRBV28 to TRBJ2-7, with D perhaps matching TRBD1 or TRBD2 (5 bases each). Trimming pared 5 bases from V and 6 bases from J, leaving 23 bases between. CDR3 size: 16 residues. In germline, CDR1 is MDHEN, CDR2 SYDVKM.

This rearrangement joins TRBV6-2 or TRBV6-3 to TRBJ2-1; D may be TRBD2 (6 bases). The V end was cut by 7 bases, the J end by 4 bases, with 14 bases between. The CDR3 covers 14 residues. Germline V gene data show CDR1 as MNHEY and CDR2 as SVGEGT. The CDR3 DNA reads as TGTGCCAGCAACAAAGGGACTCAATACAATGAGCAGTTCTTC. Amino acid sequence: CASNKGTQYNEQFF.

The chain employs TRBV29-1 and TRBJ2-7; D ambiguous. This CDR3 is 13 amino acids long. V shed 3 bases and J shed 0 bases, with 9 bases lying between them. Germline values: CDR1 SQVTM, CDR2 ANQGSEA. CDR3 region: CSVEVPPSYEQYF. The DNA for the CDR3 is TGCAGCGTTGAGGTCCCCCCCTCCTACGAGCAGTACTTC.

This clonotype was found many times. This sequence joins TRBV24-1 and TRBJ2-3; D possibly corresponds to TRBD1 (5 bases). CDR1 is KGHDR and CDR2 is SFDVKD in the germline V gene. V lost 6 bases and J 4 bases, leaving 13 bases between the germline ends. This CDR3 is built from 14 residues. The CDR3 loop is CATSTRVNADTQYF. The CDR3 DNA reads TGTGCCACCAGTACCAGGGTAAATGCAGATACGCAGTATTTT.

The J gene is TRBJ1-2, the V gene TRBV19; D gene uncertain. CDR1 and CDR2 from the germline V gene are LNHDA and SQIVND (reference sequence). V was clipped by 9 bases and J by 2 bases, with 16 bases between them. CDR3 length: 14 amino acids. For the CDR3, the DNA is TGTGCCAGCCGAACCACCCAGCAGAACTATGGCTACACCTTC. This encodes CASRTTQQNYGYTF.

At least ten counts were recorded for this clonotype. The CDR3 is CASSLAGGGRTGELFF. The CDR3 DNA sequence: TGTGCCAGCAGCTTAGCGGGAGGGGGAAGAACCGGGGAGCTGTTTTTT. This rearrangement joins TRBV7-8 to TRBJ2-2; possible D gene TRBD2, 7 bases. CDR1 is SGHVS, CDR2 FQNEAQ, per germline. The CDR3 has 16 residues. The germline V and J ends were trimmed by 0 bases and 5 bases, with 13 bases remaining between them.

This clonotype was recorded a few times. V is TRBV28 and J is TRBJ1-6; the D is unclear. Germline V gene data show CDR1 as MDHEN and CDR2 as SYDVKM. V lost 5 bases and J lost 11, with 16 bases in between. The CDR3 extends over 14 amino acids. CDR3 in DNA: TGTGCCAGCAGTACGCTCTCCCCGGTGGCACCCCTCCACTTT. Its protein is CASSTLSPVAPLHF.